The 29 T cell receptor beta chains below were found in one sample sequenced in a study of T cells after yellow fever vaccination. TCRdb re-called the 5' RACE reads with MiXCR, one entry per CDR3 protein. This sample has under 550,000 distinct CDR3 sequences, with about a fifth found just once. This specimen consisted of PBMCs, obtained approximately 22 days after the first yellow fever vaccination. Receptors originate from a man younger than 35 who received the YFV17D yellow fever vaccine.

This rearrangement joins TRBV6-1 to TRBJ1-2, with D unresolved. Trimming left V 6 bases short and J 8 bases short, with 16 bases between. In germline, CDR1 is MNHNS, CDR2 SASEGT. The CDR3 is made up of 13 amino acids. The CDR3 reads CASSPDMLGGYTF. In DNA form, the CDR3 reads TGTGCCAGCAGCCCCGACATGTTAGGGGGCTACACCTTC.

CDR3 DNA: TGTGCCAGCAGCGGAATCGTGAACGAGCAGTACTTC. Its protein product is CASSGIVNEQYF. The chain has TRBV7-9 and TRBJ2-7; D unresolved. This CDR3 has 12 residues. In germline, CDR1 is SEHNR, CDR2 FQNEAQ (reference sequence). V lost 5 bases, J lost 5 bases, and 10 bases lay in between.

This chain uses TRBV6-1 with TRBJ1-3; D not certain. Germline CDR1 and CDR2: MNHNS and SASEGT. Trimming took 6 bases from V and 2 from J, leaving 14 bases between them. The CDR3 is made up of 15 amino acids. CDR3 sequence (DNA): TGTGCCAGCAGCCCGGACTCTAGGGCTGGAAACACCATATATTTT. Translated, it gives CASSPDSRAGNTIYF.

The chain has TRBV12-3 or TRBV12-4 and TRBJ2-6; D not certain. V was shortened by 7 bases and J by 0 bases, with 10 bases between the two germline ends. This CDR3 spans 15 amino acids. This CDR3 is CASTYYGSGANVLTF. CDR3 coding DNA: TGTGCCAGCACTTATTACGGCTCTGGGGCCAACGTCCTGACTTTC.

The sample holds a few counts of this clonotype. V is TRBV20-1 and J is TRBJ2-5; 9 nucleotides match TRBD2. The ends lost 5 bases at V and 3 bases at J; junction bases unmatched: 4. Germline CDR1 and CDR2: DFQATT and SNEGSKA (reference sequence). The length of the CDR3 is 13 residues. Here the CDR3 DNA reads TGCAGTGCTCAGGGACTAGCAGAAGAGACCCAGTACTTC. Residues: CSAQGLAEETQYF.

This clonotype was counted between two and nine times. The chain recombines TRBV5-1 with TRBJ1-2, with a tentative D call TRBD1 (5 bases). The V and J ends lost 4 bases and 9 bases respectively, with 10 bases between them. The germline V gene encodes CDR1 SGHRS and CDR2 YFSETQ. The CDR3 extends over 11 amino acids. In nucleotides, the CDR3 is TGCGCCAGCAGCCAAGCAGGGCGCTACACCTTC. Its translation: CASSQAGRYTF.

V gene TRBV24-1 combines with J gene TRBJ1-2, with 7 bases that match TRBD1. Trimming removed 5 bases from V and 2 bases from J; junction bases left unmatched: 4. Germline V gene data show CDR1 as KGHDR and CDR2 as SFDVKD. The CDR3 is 14 residues long. The CDR3 is CATSAGQVNYGYTF. The DNA for the CDR3 is TGTGCCACCAGTGCTGGACAGGTGAACTATGGCTACACCTTC.

The V gene is TRBV20-1, the J gene TRBJ2-3; 8 nucleotides match TRBD1. Germline assignment: CDR1 DFQATT and CDR2 SNEGSKA (reference sequence). The CDR3 has 13 residues. Trimming took 5 bases from V and 4 from J; bases not matched to a gene: 5. The CDR3 DNA reads TGCAGTGCTCTGGACAGGGCCCCAGATACGCAGTATTTT. It yields the protein CSALDRAPDTQYF.

J is TRBJ2-3 and V is TRBV3-1, with 10 bases that match TRBD2. The trim removed 0 bases at V and 4 bases at J, leaving 10 bases unmatched. Per the germline V gene, CDR1 is LGHDT and CDR2 is YNNKEL (reference sequence). This CDR3 contains 18 residues. In DNA form, the CDR3 reads TGTGCCAGCAGCCAAGATTGGGAGCGGGGGGGCAACGCAGATACGCAGTATTTT. The encoded protein is CASSQDWERGGNADTQYF.

This chain joins TRBV11-2 and TRBJ1-6; TRBD1 is a possible D gene (5 bases). The CDR3 runs to 16 residues. Trimming took 1 base from V and 7 from J, leaving 14 bases between them. CDR1 and CDR2 from the germline V gene are SGHAT and FQNNGV. Here the CDR3 DNA reads TGTGCCAGCAGCTTAGCCCACAGGCTTGGGAATTCACCCCTCCACTTT. Translated, it gives CASSLAHRLGNSPLHF.

The chain employs TRBV7-2 and TRBJ1-2; D might be TRBD1 (5 bases). V was shortened by 2 bases and J by 4 bases, with 8 bases between the two germline ends. Per the germline V gene, CDR1 is SGHTA and CDR2 is FQGNSA. CDR3 length: 13 amino acids. The CDR3 DNA follows: TGTGCCAGCAGCTTAAGGGGTTCCTATGGCTACACCTTC. This codes for CASSLRGSYGYTF. Full variable domain (rest looked up from reference TRBV7-2 and TRBJ1-2): GAGVSQSPSNKVTEKGKDVELRCDPISGHTALYWYRQSLGQGLEFLIYFQGNSAPDKSGLPSDRFSAERTGGSVSTLTIQRTQQEDSAVYLCASSLRGSYGYTFGSGTRLTVV.

This sequence joins TRBV7-9 and TRBJ1-1, with a weak D call TRBD1 (5 bases). Germline CDR1 reads SEHNR; CDR2 reads FQNEAQ (reference sequence). Trimming left V 1 base short and J 0 bases short, with 9 bases between. This CDR3 contains 15 residues. CDR3 residues: CASSLGGTLNTEAFF. CDR3 DNA: TGTGCCAGCAGCTTAGGAGGGACGCTGAACACTGAAGCTTTCTTT.

This chain links TRBV7-3 with TRBJ2-5; D possibly matches TRBD1 or TRBD2 (5 bases each). V gave up 2 bases and J gave up 4 bases, with 17 bases separating them. This CDR3 has 16 residues. CDR1 SGHTA and CDR2 FQGTGA come from the germline V gene. CDR3 DNA sequence: TGTGCCAGCAGCTTAGGGGTCCGGGGCGGGCGAGAGACCCAGTACTTC. Amino acids: CASSLGVRGGRETQYF.

In its sample, this clonotype was seen a few times. This sequence joins TRBV7-2 and TRBJ2-3, with 7 positions matching TRBD2. The CDR3 runs 14 residues. Germline CDR1 and CDR2: SGHTA and FQGNSA. Losses at the gene ends were 5 bases for V and 8 bases for J; bases not matched to a gene: 10. Here the CDR3 reads CASSPAKLAVTQYF. The CDR3, as DNA: TGTGCCAGCAGCCCCGCTAAGCTAGCGGTTACGCAGTATTTT.

This clonotype turned up a few times. The chain is built from TRBV3-1 and TRBJ2-3; D remains unclear. Per germline, CDR1 LGHDT and CDR2 YNNKEL (reference sequence). V was trimmed by 0 bases and J by 0 bases, leaving 10 bases between them. The CDR3 has 16 residues. The chain's CDR3 is CASSQEASSSTDTQYF. The CDR3 nucleotides read TGTGCCAGCAGCCAAGAAGCGAGCTCTAGCACAGATACGCAGTATTTT.

This clonotype was observed a handful of times. The chain is built from TRBV25-1 and TRBJ2-7; D might be TRBD2 (7 bases). Germline CDR1 reads MGHDK; CDR2 reads SYGVNS. Trimming pared 8 bases from V and 4 bases from J, leaving 9 bases between. The CDR3 length is 11 residues. The CDR3 bases are TGTGCCAGCCGGGGGGCATACGAGCAGTACTTC. Residues: CASRGAYEQYF.

This chain connects TRBV9 to TRBJ1-3; D remains unclear. This CDR3 has 15 residues. With 0 bases removed from V and 2 bases from J, the gap between germline ends came to 9 bases. In germline, CDR1 is SGDLS, CDR2 YYNGEE. CDR3 residues: CASSVAGVPGNTIYF. CDR3 coding DNA: TGTGCCAGCAGCGTAGCTGGGGTACCTGGAAACACCATATATTTT.

A single count supports this clonotype. V usage is TRBV6-6 and J usage is TRBJ2-1; D remains unclear. Deletions cut 4 bases from V and 9 bases from J, with 7 bases between. The germline V gene encodes CDR1 MNHNY and CDR2 SVGAGI (reference sequence). CDR3 length: 11 residues. The CDR3 region is CASSFSVEQFF. The CDR3 DNA reads TGTGCCAGCAGTTTCTCAGTTGAGCAGTTCTTC.

CDR3: CATRLRLLYTEAFF. DNA of the CDR3: TGTGCCACTCGACTACGCTTACTCTACACTGAAGCTTTCTTT. This sequence joins TRBV2 and TRBJ1-1; no clear D gene. The CDR3 contains 14 residues. Between the trimmed V and J ends, which lost 10 bases and 3 bases, there was a span of 18 bases. CDR1 SNHLY and CDR2 FYNNEI come from the germline V gene.

This clonotype was observed a few times. The rearrangement links TRBV29-1 to TRBJ2-2, with D possibly TRBD1 on 6 matching bases. Looked up from germline, CDR1 is SQVTM and CDR2 is ANQGSEA. V dropped 1 base and J dropped 0 bases, with 12 bases sitting between them. This CDR3 spans 16 amino acids. The CDR3 here is CSVEGIQGSNTGELFF. CDR3 nucleotides: TGCAGCGTTGAAGGTATACAGGGTTCGAACACCGGGGAGCTGTTTTTT.

This clonotype has just a few counts. The chain has TRBV12-3 or TRBV12-4 and TRBJ2-7; TRBD1 agrees at 11 bases. CDR3 size: 14 residues. V was pared by 3 bases and J by 3 bases, with 1 base of the junction left unmatched. The CDR3 region is CASSFGTGGYEQYF. The CDR3 DNA sequence: TGTGCCAGCAGTTTCGGGACAGGGGGCTACGAGCAGTACTTC.

This chain joins TRBV4-2 and TRBJ2-4, with 8 bases matching TRBD2. This CDR3 spans 16 amino acids. CDR1 LGHNA and CDR2 YNFKEQ come from the germline V gene. The ends lost 0 bases at V and 6 bases at J; junction bases unmatched: 7. The CDR3 is CASSQDRGLGGNIQYF. The DNA of the CDR3 is TGTGCCAGCAGCCAAGATCGGGGACTAGGAGGAAACATTCAGTACTTC.

In its sample, this clonotype was seen a few times. The chain is built from TRBV5-1 and TRBJ1-1, with D unclear. V was shortened by 0 bases and J by 0 bases, with 12 bases between the two germline ends. Per germline, CDR1 SGHRS and CDR2 YFSETQ. The CDR3 covers 16 residues. For the CDR3, the DNA is TGCGCCAGCAGCTTGGCGCAGGAGGGAGTGAACACTGAAGCTTTCTTT. Protein sequence: CASSLAQEGVNTEAFF.

The rearrangement uses TRBV18 and TRBJ1-1; no clear D gene. V shed 3 bases and J shed 1 base, with 15 bases lying between them. Germline V gene data show CDR1 as KGHSH and CDR2 as LQKENI. The CDR3 extends over 16 amino acids. The CDR3 here is CASSPIQARRNTEAFF. The DNA for the CDR3 is TGTGCCAGCTCACCGATTCAGGCCCGGCGGAACACTGAAGCTTTCTTT.

The chain couples TRBV4-1 to TRBJ2-7, with D possibly matching TRBD1 (7 bases). The CDR3 contains 19 residues. Trimming pared 2 bases from V and 3 bases from J, leaving 26 bases between. Germline-derived CDR1 and CDR2 are MGHRA and YSYEKL. In DNA, the CDR3 is TGCGCCAGCAGCCAAAACAGACTTGGAGGAGGGGGCGGACTCTACGAGCAGTACTTC. It is translated as CASSQNRLGGGGGLYEQYF.

The chain links TRBV7-9 to TRBJ1-1, with 10 bases fitting TRBD1. The CDR3 covers 13 residues. V lost 5 bases, J lost 3 bases, and 0 bases stayed unmatched. The V gene's germline CDR1 is SEHNR and CDR2 FQNEAQ (reference sequence). CDR3 bases: TGTGCCAGCAGCGGGACAGGGGACACTGAAGCTTTCTTT. Encoded protein: CASSGTGDTEAFF.

The sample holds a few counts of this clonotype. V and J are TRBV4-3 and TRBJ2-3; D may be TRBD2 (6 bases). The CDR3 length is 16 residues. V lost 2 bases and J 2 bases, leaving 14 bases between the germline ends. The V gene's germline CDR1 is LGHNA and CDR2 YSLEER. CDR3 sequence reads: CASSQTGGVLTDTQYF. Here the CDR3 DNA reads TGCGCCAGCAGCCAAACTGGCGGGGTTCTCACAGATACGCAGTATTTT.

The chain uses TRBV27 and TRBJ1-1; D remains unclear. V was clipped by 5 bases and J by 4 bases, with 17 bases between them. Germline values: CDR1 MNHEY, CDR2 SMNVEV (reference sequence). CDR3 length equals 15 residues. Written as DNA, the CDR3 is TGTGCCAGCAGTCTAACCGCGGGATTTGGCACTGAAGCTTTCTTT. Translated: CASSLTAGFGTEAFF.

The J gene is TRBJ2-7, the V gene TRBV28, with 11 bases that match TRBD1. This CDR3 spans 17 amino acids. V lost 2 bases and J lost 3; bases outside the gene matches: 9. The germline CDR1 and CDR2 sequences are MDHEN and SYDVKM. CDR3 in amino acids: CASSLQPRTGGDYEQYV. CDR3 DNA sequence: TGTGCCAGCAGTTTACAACCGCGGACAGGGGGCGACTACGAGCAGTACGTC.